This T cell receptor beta chain was observed in a study of blood T cell repertoires in COVID-19. Study-level information: Samples of COVID-19 (acute and convalescent) were obtained from the United States, Italy and Spain. Nucleic acid was either cDNA or gDNA, and it came from T cells, B-cell-depleted T cells, or PBMCs.

Original analysis: Amplifying reference gene primers gave estimates of nucleated cell counts. The table came from immunoSEQ multiplex PCR; TCRdb's copy has only in-frame clones and leaves some out. The D gene and trimming were derived from the DNA, and the V and J assignments and clone size from that table. The sample consists of 140,000 to 150,000 clones, more than 70% of them appearing once. The sample was peripheral blood. This receptor was obtained from a human donor in a cohort sampled during active COVID-19.

Written as DNA, the CDR3 is TGTGCCAGCAGCTTAGGGGGCAGGGGTGGCGAAAAACTGTTTTTT. Translation: CASSLGGRGGEKLFF. The chain combines TRBV7-2 with TRBJ1-4, with D possibly TRBD1 on 6 matching bases. The V gene's germline CDR1 is SGHTA and CDR2 FQGNSA. V gave up 1 base and J gave up 8 bases, with 14 bases separating them. The CDR3 loop spans 15 amino acids.